This T cell receptor beta chain was identified during a study of T cells in Graves' hyperthyroidism and ophthalmopathy (dated by TCRdb to between 2018 and 2021). In terms of the full investigation: Peripheral blood was collected at initial diagnosis, before any treatment. After sampling, hyperthyroidism patients received methimazole starting at 30 mg daily, and ophthalmopathy patients received high-dose intravenous methylprednisolone. The approximately 100 discovery patients were divided at random into training and test sets in a 7:3 ratio. The paper reports TCR Vbeta CDR3 sequencing of more than 120 peripheral blood samples: 40 to 45 ophthalmopathy, roughly 80 hyperthyroidism and about 17 progressor patients. An independent validation cohort of under 20 hyperthyroidism patients and approximately 15 patients who later progressed to ophthalmopathy tested prospective prediction of ophthalmopathy. In addition, the study compared T-cell repertoires in thyroid tissue and in blood from about 6 Graves' hyperthyroidism patients. To identify TCR V-J signatures that set the groups apart, the researchers used a discovery cohort of 100 patients, made up of approximately 43 with Graves' ophthalmopathy and about 60 with stable Graves' hyperthyroidism. Results the study describes overall, beyond this receptor: Most expanded thyroid clonotypes (frequency above 0.001) were also found in blood, which suggests that blood repertoires may mirror thyroid immune responses. In validation, the model predicted progression to ophthalmopathy with about 71% sensitivity and over 72% specificity, a median of 6.5 months before onset. No statistical method was used to set the sample size in advance, and investigators knew the group allocation. A model built on a 13 V-J signature distinguished ophthalmopathy from stable hyperthyroidism, reaching 85% to 90% sensitivity and 81.08% specificity in cross-validation and 80%/75% in testing.

CDR1 and CDR2 are drawn from the germline V gene: MNHEY, SVGAGI. V has 2 bases trimmed and J has 5 bases trimmed; junction bases matching no gene number 14. The CDR3 measures 17 amino acids from cysteine to phenylalanine. Only the CDR3 region is kept as DNA, spanning 51 bases read in frame from base 1. Ophthalmopathy patients had moderately to severely active disease, Clinical Activity Score of at least 3, NOSPECS grade of at least 4, and duration under 3 months. Any patient with an uncontrolled infection, another autoimmune disease, pregnancy or lactation was excluded. Diagnoses were based on clinical symptoms, serum thyroxine and TRAb, thyroid ultrasound and orbital computed tomography. PBMCs were isolated from approximately 10 ml of fresh peripheral blood by Ficoll-Paque density gradient centrifugation. Total RNA was extracted using Trizol reagent, and RNA quality was assessed on an Agilent 2100 Bioanalyzer.

To note about this clonotype: Its antigen is currently not known. Base qualities are not provided; no much larger clone lies one nucleotide away.

The TCR beta CDR3 regions were amplified from RNA transcripts. For the first round of RT-PCR on the TCR CDR3, the HTBI primer set was used together with the Qiagen OneStep RT-PCR kit. The libraries were constructed in a second round of multiplex PCR and then size-selected and purified. Paired-end sequencing of the libraries was performed with 100 bp reads on an Illumina HiSeq2000. The study's own analysis went as follows. Raw data were processed with SOAPnuke, discarding reads with adapters, uncalled bases, mean Phred below 15, or no exact constant-primer or identifier match. COPE v1.2.5 was used to merge the high-quality paired reads, and each unique nucleotide sequence was defined as a clonotype. MiTCR v1.1 was used to align clonotypes to the IMGT TRBV, TRBD and TRBJ reference segments. The analysis included only V-J combinations with a frequency above 0.0001, which together covered around 99% of the repertoires. The TCS score was defined as the ratio of F50 (clonal expansion) to E x V (chaos), calculated using BLOSUM62-based TCRdist between CDR3 peptides within each V-J. Welch's t-statistics and random forest reduced around 520 V-J features to 13, which were used in a naive Bayes classifier (R e1071). The public reads were reanalyzed by TCRdb: fastp trimming at Q25, MiXCR alignment, in-frame beta chains only. Rows matching on CDR3 protein sequence are summarized as one entry with the most common DNA and genes. V and J calls and clone size were set by TCRdb, not the authors. This sample is represented by a few hundred thousand distinct CDR3 sequences; 15% to 20% of them were singletons. The ten largest make up less than 30% of the sample.

The chain was built from TRBV6-5 and TRBJ2-5, with TRBD1 identical over 7 junction bases. The material sequenced was blood. This clonotype was obtained from a woman in her thirties with Graves' ophthalmopathy. The CDR3 amino acid sequence is: CASSYRDNRGRGETQYF. The bases read TGTGCCAGCAGTTACCGGGATAATAGGGGGCGCGGGGAGACCCAGTACTTC.